This T cell receptor beta chain was sequenced in a study of OX40 agonist ivuxolimab in advanced cancers. Study results and limitations: Which antigen the expanded peripheral T cells recognized is unknown.

Germline V gives CDR1 SGHTA, CDR2 FQGNSA. J gave up 10 bases and V 1 base, and 9 bases lay outside the gene matches. The CDR3 has 15 amino acids. TCRdb's copy holds only in-frame clones and misses some; the assay was immunoSEQ multiplex PCR. In the table there are about 90,000 clones, more than 75% of which are singletons. To note about this clone: Its specificity is not known.

This TCR was sampled from an adult with an advanced solid tumor such as melanoma, head and neck, liver or kidney cancer. The source was CD4+ or CD8+ T cells sorted from blood, collected in a trial of the OX40 agonist ivuxolimab. J is TRBJ2-1 and V is TRBV7-2; 8 nucleotides agree with TRBD2. In nucleotides, the CDR3 is TGTGCCAGCAGCTTAGGACTAGCGACCACCTTCGAGCAGTTCTTC. Encoded protein: CASSLGLATTFEQFF.